Presented here are 8 T cell receptor beta chains from one specimen sequenced in a study of cytomegalovirus exposure and HLA in healthy donors. Primers included in the PCR were 60 Vbeta and 13 Jbeta primers. TCRdb's copy holds only in-frame clones and misses some; the assay was immunoSEQ multiplex PCR. The repertoire has around 100,000 clones, over 70% of them found once; the top ten carry roughly 4%. Material: PBMCs. The receptors stem from a man over 45 in good health and CMV-seropositive.

The V and J genes are TRBV28 and TRBJ1-5; D perhaps matches TRBD1 (6 bases). The CDR3 spans 17 residues. From germline, CDR1 is MDHEN and CDR2 SYDVKM. V lost 4 bases and J lost 1, with 17 bases in between. The CDR3 region is CASSWTPDSSSNQPQHF. The CDR3 DNA sequence: TGTGCCAGCAGTTGGACTCCGGACAGTTCGAGCAATCAGCCCCAGCATTTT. The full variable domain, with the rest looked up from reference TRBV28 and TRBJ1-5, is DVKVTQSSRYLVKRTGEKVFLECVQDMDHENMFWYRQDPGLGLRLIYFSYDVKMKEKGDIPEGYSVSREKKERFSLILESASTNQTSMYLCASSWTPDSSSNQPQHFGDGTRLSIL.

The chain combines TRBV28 with TRBJ2-7, with D perhaps matching TRBD1 (6 bases). CDR1 and CDR2 from the germline V gene are MDHEN and SYDVKM. V was shortened by 5 bases and J by 0 bases, with 14 bases between the two germline ends. There are 15 residues in the CDR3. The CDR3 here is CASSAQGLSSYEQYF. As DNA, the CDR3 is TGTGCCAGCAGTGCGCAGGGGCTTTCCTCCTACGAGCAGTACTTC.

This clone occurred once. V usage is TRBV7-7 and J usage is TRBJ2-5; D is ambiguous. Germline V gene sequence: CDR1 SSHAT, CDR2 FNYEAQ (reference sequence). The CDR3 runs to 14 residues. V was trimmed by 6 bases and J by 0 bases, leaving 11 bases between them. The CDR3 spells CASSNLDDQETQYF. CDR3 DNA: TGTGCCAGCAGTAATCTAGACGACCAAGAGACCCAGTACTTC.

This CDR3 is CASSLGAGDTQYF. The DNA for the CDR3 is TGTGCCAGCAGCTTAGGCGCTGGAGATACGCAGTATTTT. The chain combines TRBV11-3 with TRBJ2-3, with D unclear. The CDR3 has 13 residues. Germline V gene sequence: CDR1 SGHNT, CDR2 YENEEA. Trimming took off 1 base at V and 5 bases at J, with 7 bases between the two ends.

CDR3 sequence (DNA): TGTGCCAGCAGCCTCGGACAGGGAGCAGGCTACACCTTC. It is translated as CASSLGQGAGYTF. The rearrangement uses TRBV5-6 and TRBJ1-2, with 8 bases that match TRBD1. The CDR3 has 13 amino acids. Trimming at V came to 4 bases and at J to 8 bases, leaving 7 bases not matched to a gene. CDR1 is SGHDT, CDR2 YYEEEE, per germline.

This clone was recorded a few times. The chain joins TRBV27 to TRBJ2-1; 10 bases are a match to TRBD2. V shed 7 bases, J shed 2 bases, and the junction held 11 bases outside the gene matches. CDR1 and CDR2 (germline): MNHEY, SMNVEV (reference sequence). The CDR3 sequence is 17 residues long. As DNA, the CDR3 is TGTGCCAGCAAGTTTCGAGGGGGGACTAGCGCCTACAATGAGCAGTTCTTC. As protein: CASKFRGGTSAYNEQFF.

The chain joins TRBV27 to TRBJ2-5, with a tentative D call TRBD2 (5 bases). Germline loops: CDR1 MNHEY, CDR2 SMNVEV (reference sequence). Trimming shortened V by 3 bases and J by 5 bases, and 10 bases separated the two germline ends. This CDR3 has 13 residues. CDR3 in DNA: TGTGCCAGCAGTTTCTCGGGGAAGGAGACCCAGTACTTC. The encoded protein is CASSFSGKETQYF.

The chain uses TRBV11-2 and TRBJ1-4, with a tentative D call TRBD1 (5 bases). Germline CDR1 SGHAT, CDR2 FQNNGV. The ends were cut back, 9 bases at V and 7 bases at J, with 18 bases in the middle. The CDR3 has 14 amino acids. In DNA, the CDR3 is TGTGCCAGTAGCCTGGGGGGGATGAGTGAAAAACTGTTTTTT. Protein: CASSLGGMSEKLFF.